The rows below give T cell receptor beta chains drawn from one sample of a study of blood T cell repertoires in COVID-19. Only in-frame clones appear in the TCRdb table, and some are missing; sequencing was by immunoSEQ multiplex PCR. Among more than 90,000 clones listed, approximately 86% were seen once. Sequencing input: peripheral blood. The receptors were sampled from a human donor in a cohort sampled during active COVID-19. CDR3s include the opening cysteine and the closing phenylalanine or tryptophan.

V: TRBV29-1; J: TRBJ2-7; CDR3: CSVKDRLTYEQYF
V: TRBV5-1; J: TRBJ2-2; CDR3: CASSIRGANTGELFF
V: TRBV11-2; J: TRBJ2-1; CDR3: CASSLWSGGGAPNEQFF
V: TRBV9; J: TRBJ2-3; CDR3: CASSRGFTDTQYF
V: TRBV7-3; J: TRBJ1-2; CDR3: CASSLNTGGGYTF
V: TRBV7-2; J: TRBJ2-5; CDR3: CASSWARETQYF
V: TRBV2; J: TRBJ2-5; CDR3: CASRDRAETQYF
V: TRBV29-1; J: TRBJ1-2; CDR3: CSVGGDGYTF
V: TRBV4-2; J: TRBJ2-2; CDR3: CASSQELAGGPNTGELFF
V: TRBV6-6; J: TRBJ2-7; CDR3: CASRPRKKDYRGYEQYF
V: TRBV5-1; J: TRBJ1-4; CDR3: CASSFQGPLSSTNEKLFF
V: TRBV7-9; J: TRBJ1-2; CDR3: CASSGTGNYGYTF
V: TRBV6-5; J: TRBJ2-7; CDR3: CASSARDRGGEQYF
V: TRBV18; J: TRBJ1-3; CDR3: CASSLGQGSGNTIYF
V: TRBV4-2; J: TRBJ1-1; CDR3: CASSQRRGKDTEAFF
V: TRBV5-4; J: TRBJ2-3; CDR3: CASRISFGSTDTQYF
V: TRBV29-1; J: TRBJ2-7; CDR3: CSVEGSVAYEQYF